This T cell receptor (beta chain) was sequenced during a study of blood T cell repertoires in COVID-19. Sequencing was performed with immunoSEQ multiplex PCR; in TCRdb, only in-frame clones are kept and a portion is missing. Of approximately 390,000 clones listed, approximately 88% are singletons. V lost 2 bases to trimming and J lost 4 bases, with 14 bases between them. The length of the CDR3 is 15 residues. From germline, CDR1 is SGHDN and CDR2 FVKESK. Grouping used clinical history reported by participants in a survey and questionnaire. The sample comprised PBMCs or T cells enriched from blood (not recorded which). This clonotype originated in a middle-aged woman with acute COVID-19. This chain uses TRBV14 with TRBJ1-1; no reliable D call. CDR3 in DNA: TGTGCCAGCAGCCAATTAAAACCCGCGAGCACTGAAGCTTTCTTT. Encoded protein: CASSQLKPASTEAFF.